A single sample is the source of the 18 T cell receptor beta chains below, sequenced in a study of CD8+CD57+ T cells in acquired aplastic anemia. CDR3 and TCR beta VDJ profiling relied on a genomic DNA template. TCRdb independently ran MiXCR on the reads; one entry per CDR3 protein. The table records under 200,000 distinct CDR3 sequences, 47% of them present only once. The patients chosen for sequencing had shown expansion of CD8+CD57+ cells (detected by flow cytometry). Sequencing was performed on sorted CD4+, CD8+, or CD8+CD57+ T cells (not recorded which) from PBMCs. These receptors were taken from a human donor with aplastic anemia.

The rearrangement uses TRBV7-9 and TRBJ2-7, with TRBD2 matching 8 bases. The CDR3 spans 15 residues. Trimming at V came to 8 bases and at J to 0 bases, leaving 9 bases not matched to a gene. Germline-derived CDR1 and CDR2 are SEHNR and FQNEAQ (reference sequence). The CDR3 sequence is CASGNGGGRSYEQYF. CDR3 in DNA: TGTGCCAGCGGCAACGGGGGGGGGCGCTCCTACGAGCAGTACTTC.

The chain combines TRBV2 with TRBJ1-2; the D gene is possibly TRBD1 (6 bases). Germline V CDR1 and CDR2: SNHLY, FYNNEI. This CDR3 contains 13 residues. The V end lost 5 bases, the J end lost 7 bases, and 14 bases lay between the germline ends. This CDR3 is CASSPRAGAGYTF. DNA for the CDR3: TGTGCCAGCAGTCCTCGGGCAGGGGCTGGCTACACCTTC.

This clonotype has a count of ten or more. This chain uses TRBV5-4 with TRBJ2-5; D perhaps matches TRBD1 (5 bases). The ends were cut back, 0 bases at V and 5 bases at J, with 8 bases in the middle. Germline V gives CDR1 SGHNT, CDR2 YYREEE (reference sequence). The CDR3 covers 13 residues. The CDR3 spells CASSLGQRETQYF. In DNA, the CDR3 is TGTGCCAGCAGCTTGGGACAGAGGGAGACCCAGTACTTC. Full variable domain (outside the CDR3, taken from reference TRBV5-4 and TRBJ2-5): ETGVTQSPTHLIKTRGQQVTLRCSSQSGHNTVSWYQQALGQGPQFIFQYYREEENGRGNFPPRFSGLQFPNYSSELNVNALELDDSALYLCASSLGQRETQYFGPGTRLLVL.

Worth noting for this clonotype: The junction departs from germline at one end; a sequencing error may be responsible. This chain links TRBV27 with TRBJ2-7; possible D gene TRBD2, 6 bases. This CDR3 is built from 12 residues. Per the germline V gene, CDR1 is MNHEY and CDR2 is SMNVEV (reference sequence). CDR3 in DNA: TGTGCCAGCAGGGGGGGTCTCTACGAGCGGTACTTC. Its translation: CASRGGLYERYF.

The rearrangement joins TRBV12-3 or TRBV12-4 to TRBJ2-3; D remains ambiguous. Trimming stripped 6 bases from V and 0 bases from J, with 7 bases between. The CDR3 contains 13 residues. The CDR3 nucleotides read TGTGCCAGCAGATCATCTAGCACAGATACGCAGTATTTT. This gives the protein CASRSSSTDTQYF.

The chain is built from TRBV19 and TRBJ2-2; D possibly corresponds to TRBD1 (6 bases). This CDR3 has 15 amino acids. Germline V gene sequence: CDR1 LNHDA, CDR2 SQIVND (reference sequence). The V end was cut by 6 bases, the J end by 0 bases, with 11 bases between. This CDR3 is CASRPTGSNTGELFF. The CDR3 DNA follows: TGTGCCAGTAGGCCGACAGGTTCGAACACCGGGGAGCTGTTTTTT.

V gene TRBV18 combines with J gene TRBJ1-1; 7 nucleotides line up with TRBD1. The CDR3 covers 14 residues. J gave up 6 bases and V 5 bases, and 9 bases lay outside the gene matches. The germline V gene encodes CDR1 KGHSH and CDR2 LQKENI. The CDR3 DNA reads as TGTGCCAGCTCATCATACAGGGGAGTGTCTGAAGCTTTCTTT. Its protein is CASSSYRGVSEAFF.

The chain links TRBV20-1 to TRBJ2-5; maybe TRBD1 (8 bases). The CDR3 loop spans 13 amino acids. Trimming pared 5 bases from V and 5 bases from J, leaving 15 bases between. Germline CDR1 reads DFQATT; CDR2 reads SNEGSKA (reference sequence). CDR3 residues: CSASTGGGETQYF. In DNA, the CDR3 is TGCAGTGCTTCAACAGGGGGAGGGGAGACCCAGTACTTC.

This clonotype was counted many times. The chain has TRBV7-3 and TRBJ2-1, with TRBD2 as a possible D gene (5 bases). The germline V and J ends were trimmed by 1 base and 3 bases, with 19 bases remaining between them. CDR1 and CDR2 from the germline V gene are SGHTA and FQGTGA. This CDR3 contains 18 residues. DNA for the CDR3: TGTGCCAGCAGCTTAAGGGCGGGCCCACCAAAACACTACAATGAGCAGTTCTTC. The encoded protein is CASSLRAGPPKHYNEQFF. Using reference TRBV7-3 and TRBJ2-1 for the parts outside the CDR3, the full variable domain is GAGVSQTPSNKVTEKGKYVELRCDPISGHTALYWYRQSLGQGPEFLIYFQGTGAADDSGLPNDRFFAVRPEGSVSTLKIQRTERGDSAVYLCASSLRAGPPKHYNEQFFGPGTRLTVL.

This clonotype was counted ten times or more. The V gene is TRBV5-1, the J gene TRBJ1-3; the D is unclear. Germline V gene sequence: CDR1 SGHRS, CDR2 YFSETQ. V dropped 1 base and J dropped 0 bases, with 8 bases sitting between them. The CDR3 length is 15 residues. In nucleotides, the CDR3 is TGCGCCAGCAGCTTGAACGGAGGCTCTGGAAACACCATATATTTT. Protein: CASSLNGGSGNTIYF. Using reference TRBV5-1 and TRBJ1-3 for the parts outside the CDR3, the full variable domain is KAGVTQTPRYLIKTRGQQVTLSCSPISGHRSVSWYQQTPGQGLQFLFEYFSETQRNKGNFPGRFSGRQFSNSRSEMNVSTLELGDSALYLCASSLNGGSGNTIYFGEGSWLTVV.

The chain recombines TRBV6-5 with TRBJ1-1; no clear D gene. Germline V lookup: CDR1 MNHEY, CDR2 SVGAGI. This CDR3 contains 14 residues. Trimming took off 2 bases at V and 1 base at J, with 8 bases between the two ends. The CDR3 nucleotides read TGTGCCAGCAGTTACGCTGGGAGGAACACTGAAGCTTTCTTT. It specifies CASSYAGRNTEAFF.

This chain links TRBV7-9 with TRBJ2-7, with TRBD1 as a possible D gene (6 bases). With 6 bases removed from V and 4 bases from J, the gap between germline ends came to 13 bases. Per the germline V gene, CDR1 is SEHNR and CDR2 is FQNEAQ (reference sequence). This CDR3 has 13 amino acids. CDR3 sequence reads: CASRTGGGYEQYF. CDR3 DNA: TGTGCCAGCAGGACAGGAGGCGGGTACGAGCAGTACTTC.

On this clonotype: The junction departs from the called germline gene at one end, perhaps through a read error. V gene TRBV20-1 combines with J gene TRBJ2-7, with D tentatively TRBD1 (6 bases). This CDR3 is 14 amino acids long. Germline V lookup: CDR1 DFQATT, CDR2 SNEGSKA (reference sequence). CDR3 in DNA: TGCAGTGCCAGAGACAGGCCCAGCGCCGACGAGCAGTACTTC. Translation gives CSARDRPSADEQYF.

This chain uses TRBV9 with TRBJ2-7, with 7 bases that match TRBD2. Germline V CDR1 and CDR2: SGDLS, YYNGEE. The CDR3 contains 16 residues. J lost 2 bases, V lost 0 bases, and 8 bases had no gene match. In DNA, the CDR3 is TGTGCCAGCAGCGTAGGCGAGCGGGACCCAGCCTACGAGCAGTACTTC. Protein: CASSVGERDPAYEQYF. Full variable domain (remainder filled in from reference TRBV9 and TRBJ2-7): DSGVTQTPKHLITATGQRVTLRCSPRSGDLSVYWYQQSLDQGLQFLIQYYNGEERAKGNILERFSAQQFPDLHSELNLSSLELGDSALYFCASSVGERDPAYEQYFGPGTRLTVT.

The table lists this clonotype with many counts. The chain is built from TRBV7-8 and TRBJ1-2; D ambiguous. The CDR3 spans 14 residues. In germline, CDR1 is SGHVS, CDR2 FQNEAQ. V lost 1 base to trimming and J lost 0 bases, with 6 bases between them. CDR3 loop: CASSLVTSNYGYTF. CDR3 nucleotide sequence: TGTGCCAGCAGCTTAGTTACTTCTAACTATGGCTACACCTTC.

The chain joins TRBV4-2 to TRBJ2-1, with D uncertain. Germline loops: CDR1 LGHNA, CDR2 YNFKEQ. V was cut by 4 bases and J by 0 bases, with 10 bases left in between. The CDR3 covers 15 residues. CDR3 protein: CASSPPRSSYNEQFF. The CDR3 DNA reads TGTGCCAGCAGCCCTCCGAGGAGCTCCTACAATGAGCAGTTCTTC.

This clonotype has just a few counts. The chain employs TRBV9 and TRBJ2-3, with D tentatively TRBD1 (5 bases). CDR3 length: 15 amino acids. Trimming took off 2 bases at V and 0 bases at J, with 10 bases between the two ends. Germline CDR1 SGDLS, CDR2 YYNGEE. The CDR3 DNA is TGTGCCAGCAGCGTTCAGGACACAAGCACAGATACGCAGTATTTT. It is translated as CASSVQDTSTDTQYF.

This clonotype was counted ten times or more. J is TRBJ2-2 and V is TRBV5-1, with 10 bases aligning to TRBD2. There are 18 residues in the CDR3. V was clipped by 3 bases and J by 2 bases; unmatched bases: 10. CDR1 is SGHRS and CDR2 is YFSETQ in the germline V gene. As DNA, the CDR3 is TGCGCCAGCAGCTCCAACCTGCTAGCGGGAGATAACACCGGGGAGCTGTTTTTT. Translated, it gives CASSSNLLAGDNTGELFF. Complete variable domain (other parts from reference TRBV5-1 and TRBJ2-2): KAGVTQTPRYLIKTRGQQVTLSCSPISGHRSVSWYQQTPGQGLQFLFEYFSETQRNKGNFPGRFSGRQFSNSRSEMNVSTLELGDSALYLCASSSNLLAGDNTGELFFGEGSRLTVL.